This TCR beta chain came from a study of radiotherapy plus CTLA-4 blockade in lung cancer (dated by TCRdb to the late 2010s). For the study in its entirety: Objective responses were observed in 18% of enrolled patients, and disease control was achieved in around 30%.

This clone was seen a handful of times. The antigen it recognizes is unknown. Nothing much larger sits one base from this clone, and base qualities are not available. The study evaluated CTLA-4 blockade (ipilimumab) given together with focal radiation therapy in patients who had chemo-refractory metastatic non-small-cell lung cancer. As encoded in the germline V gene, CDR1 is ENHRY while CDR2 is SYGVKD. V is cut by 10 bases and J by 4 bases, and the space between the germline ends is 17 bases. The CDR3 goes from the cysteine to the phenylalanine over 13 residues. The entry retains the CDR3 DNA only, 39 bases that are in frame from base 1. Library preparation employed the immunoSEQ multiplex PCR assay. The clones in this table, taken by TCRdb from immuneACCESS, are in-frame only. Not every clone is retained; where verified, under half of the shortfall comes from an unresolved V gene, and the cause of the rest is unknown. Recorded for this sample are about 60,000 clones; about 72% of them occurred a single time. The ten largest clonotypes hold 2.9% of the sample.

The paper's findings and limits, for the study overall: The strongest predictors of response were reported to be early dynamic shifts in blood T cell clones along with a rise in serum interferon-beta following radiation. After treatment with radiotherapy and ipilimumab, TCR clones that came from tumors expanded in the peripheral blood.

This sequence originates from a human donor with non-small cell lung cancer who had a complete response to radiotherapy plus ipilimumab. This material consisted of peripheral blood, taken from a patient treated with radiotherapy plus ipilimumab. The chain joins TRBV10-3 to TRBJ2-7; possibly the D gene is TRBD1, per 6 matching bases. The DNA sequence reads TGTGCCACCACAGGGACAAGTTCGTACGAGCAGTACTTC. It translates to CATTGTSSYEQYF.